Listed below are T cell receptor beta chains from one sample, sequenced in a study of blood T cell repertoires in COVID-19. Profiling relied on immunoSEQ multiplex PCR, and the TCRdb table lists in-frame clones only, not all of them. The table includes 250,000 to 400,000 clones, 85% to 90% detected once. The sample comprised peripheral blood. The receptor set was obtained from a woman aged 25 to 39 with COVID-19, enrolled during active disease. The CDR3 runs from the conserved cysteine through the conserved F or W. D genes are given only for firm matches. Expanded clones are given a class, and other clones once, few, many or no size at all.

abundance	v_gene	j_gene	d_gene	CDR3aa	CDR3nt
NA	TRBV2	TRBJ2-7	TRBD1	CARGDSYEQYF	TGTGCCAGGGGGGACAGCTACGAGCAGTACTTC
few	TRBV10-1	TRBJ2-7	TRBD1	CASTSGQGTEQYF	TGCGCCAGCACCTCGGGACAGGGGACCGAGCAGTACTTC
NA	TRBV7-2	TRBJ1-2	NA	CASSFGLNYGYTF	TGTGCCAGCAGCTTTGGCCTTAACTATGGCTACACCTTC
NA	TRBV2	TRBJ1-1	TRBD1	CASSPWTGRNTEAFF	TGTGCCAGCAGTCCCTGGACAGGGAGGAACACTGAAGCTTTCTTT
NA	TRBV18	TRBJ2-7	NA	CASSESSYEQYF	TGTGCCAGCTCAGAGAGCTCCTACGAGCAGTACTTC
NA	TRBV20-1	TRBJ2-7	NA	CSASGYEQYF	TGCAGTGCTAGCGGCTACGAGCAGTACTTC
NA	TRBV11-2	TRBJ2-5	NA	CASSFRGTRQETQYF	TGTGCCAGCAGCTTCCGCGGGACTCGCCAAGAGACCCAGTACTTC
NA	TRBV5-6	TRBJ2-2	NA	CASSLGTKNTGELFF	TGTGCCAGCAGCTTGGGGACAAAGAACACCGGGGAGCTGTTTTTT
NA	TRBV19	TRBJ1-6	TRBD1	CASSNSGQGYSPLHF	TGTGCCAGTAGTAACTCGGGACAGGGTTACTCACCCCTCCACTTT
NA	TRBV5-3	TRBJ1-1	NA	CARSLVYQGNTEAFF	TGTGCCAGAAGCTTGGTATATCAGGGGAACACTGAAGCTTTCTTT
NA	TRBV20-1	TRBJ2-3	NA	CSVEGTDTQYF	TGCAGTGTGGAGGGAACAGATACGCAGTATTTT
NA	TRBV5-1	TRBJ2-1	TRBD2	CASSLYGLAGYNEQFF	TGCGCCAGCAGCTTATATGGACTAGCGGGATACAATGAGCAGTTCTTC
NA	TRBV30	TRBJ2-2	NA	CAWSVPSGRTGELFF	TGTGCCTGGAGCGTACCTAGTGGGAGGACCGGGGAGCTGTTTTTT
few	TRBV25-1	TRBJ2-1	NA	CASSQTDLYEQFF	TGTGCCAGCAGTCAGACTGACCTATATGAGCAGTTCTTC
NA	TRBV7-9	TRBJ1-1	NA	CASSLYSQGGEAFF	TGTGCCAGCAGCTTATACTCCCAGGGAGGTGAAGCTTTCTTT
NA	TRBV23-1	TRBJ2-1	TRBD1	CASSQSSHRDRNHEQFF	TGCGCCAGCAGTCAATCGTCGCACCGGGACAGAAATCATGAGCAGTTCTTC
NA	TRBV6-5	TRBJ1-1	TRBD1	CASGRTGVNTEAFF	TGTGCCAGCGGACGAACAGGGGTGAACACTGAAGCTTTCTTT
NA	TRBV27	TRBJ2-7	NA	CASSLLFPRGEQYF	TGTGCCAGCAGTTTATTGTTCCCAAGGGGAGAGCAGTACTTC
NA	TRBV11-3	TRBJ2-2	NA	CASSLDGSTGELFF	TGTGCCAGCAGCTTAGATGGGAGCACCGGGGAGCTGTTTTTT
NA	TRBV10-2	TRBJ2-7	NA	CASSERALGQGEQYF	TGCGCCAGCAGTGAGAGGGCGCTGGGGCAAGGCGAGCAGTACTTC
NA	TRBV28	TRBJ1-6	NA	CASSMGLGTTPLHF	TGTGCCAGCAGTATGGGACTAGGTACGACACCCCTCCACTTT
NA	TRBV27	TRBJ2-2	NA	CASNPNSRDTGELFF	TGTGCCAGCAACCCAAACTCCAGGGACACCGGGGAGCTGTTTTTT
NA	TRBV28	TRBJ1-6	TRBD1	CASSLQGARNSPLHF	TGTGCCAGCAGTTTACAGGGGGCGAGGAATTCACCCCTCCACTTT
NA	TRBV21-1	TRBJ2-1	NA	CASSKAGTSGISYNEQFF	TGTGCCAGCAGCAAAGCTGGGACTAGCGGGATATCCTACAATGAGCAGTTCTTC
few	TRBV15	TRBJ1-2	TRBD1	CATQLDRGWSGYTF	TGTGCCACCCAACTTGACAGGGGATGGAGTGGCTACACCTTC
few	TRBV5-4	TRBJ2-7	NA	CASSPKGRPLSYEQYF	TGTGCCAGCAGCCCAAAAGGGAGGCCCCTGTCCTACGAGCAGTACTTC
NA	TRBV7-9	TRBJ2-1	NA	CASSLDLDLLQFF	TGTGCCAGCAGCTTAGATTTGGACTTACTCCAGTTCTTC
NA	TRBV30	TRBJ1-2	TRBD1	CAWSGGTGDGYTF	TGTGCCTGGAGTGGGGGGACAGGGGATGGCTACACCTTC
NA	TRBV6-5	TRBJ2-3	TRBD2	CASGRTSGRSDTQYF	TGTGCCAGCGGGAGGACTAGCGGGAGATCAGATACGCAGTATTTT
NA	TRBV9	TRBJ2-1	NA	CASSVDIAELYNEQFF	TGTGCCAGCAGCGTAGATATAGCGGAACTTTACAATGAGCAGTTCTTC
NA	TRBV13	TRBJ2-1	TRBD1	CASSKRGGAGSYNEQFF	TGTGCCAGCAGCAAAAGAGGGGGCGCGGGCTCCTACAATGAGCAGTTCTTC
NA	TRBV7-3	TRBJ2-1	NA	CASSLVGGGFNEQFF	TGTGCCAGCAGCTTAGTCGGAGGCGGGTTCAATGAGCAGTTCTTC
NA	TRBV30	TRBJ1-1	NA	CAWFPIYSRGTEAFF	TGTGCCTGGTTCCCCATATATTCAAGGGGCACTGAAGCTTTCTTT
NA	TRBV18	TRBJ2-2	NA	CASSPQRDTGELFF	TGTGCCAGCTCACCTCAGCGGGACACCGGGGAGCTGTTTTTT
NA	TRBV3-1/TRBV3-2	TRBJ1-1	NA	CASSGRGYTEAFF	TGTGCCAGCAGCGGGAGGGGGTACACTGAAGCTTTCTTT
NA	TRBV30	TRBJ1-5	NA	CAWSVGQGQPQHF	TGTGCCTGGAGTGTAGGGCAGGGCCAGCCCCAGCATTTT
NA	TRBV5-1	TRBJ1-1	NA	CASSERGLFPYEAFF	TGCGCCAGCAGCGAACGAGGACTTTTCCCGTATGAAGCTTTCTTT
NA	TRBV9	TRBJ2-1	NA	CASSVGGGYNEQFF	TGTGCCAGCAGCGTAGGTGGCGGTTACAATGAGCAGTTCTTC